Included here is one TCR beta chain sequence, with context. This sample is part of a study of OX40 agonist ivuxolimab in advanced cancers. Whole-study context: Each patient was given ivuxolimab into a vein every 2 weeks, at 0.01 to 10 mg/kg. Cancers in dose escalation were hepatocellular, melanoma, renal cell and head and neck.

CDR1 and CDR2 (germline): SNHLY, FYNNEI. Trimming took 7 bases from V and 4 from J, leaving 14 bases between them. This CDR3 has 13 amino acids. Enrollment shut out patients with autoimmune disease history or systemic immunosuppression. Generated by immunoSEQ multiplex PCR, the TCRdb table keeps only in-frame clones and is missing some. In the table there are about 62,000 clones, around four fifths of which are singletons. The clonotype originates from an adult with an advanced solid tumor such as melanoma, head and neck, liver or kidney cancer. The sequences come from CD4+ or CD8+ T cells sorted from blood, collected in a trial of the OX40 agonist ivuxolimab. The gene calls are TRBV2 and TRBJ2-7, with D perhaps matching TRBD2 (7 bases). The CDR3 spells CASTGRGWYEQYF. The CDR3 nucleotides are TGTGCCAGCACTGGGAGGGGGTGGTACGAGCAGTACTTC.